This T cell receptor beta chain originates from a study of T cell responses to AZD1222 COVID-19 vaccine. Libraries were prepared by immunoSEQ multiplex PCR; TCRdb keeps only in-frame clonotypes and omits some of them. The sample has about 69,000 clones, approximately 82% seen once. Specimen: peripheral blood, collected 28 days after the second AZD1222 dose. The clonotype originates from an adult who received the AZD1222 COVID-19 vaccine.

DNA of the CDR3: TGCGCCAGCAGCTTGGTATCGGTCCCGTCCGTTAATGAAAAACTGTTTTTT. Translation gives CASSLVSVPSVNEKLFF. The chain recombines TRBV5-1 with TRBJ1-4; D ambiguous. Trimming pared 0 bases from V and 4 bases from J, leaving 16 bases between. The germline V gene encodes CDR1 SGHRS and CDR2 YFSETQ. The CDR3 consists of 17 residues. Looking up the rest from reference TRBV5-1 and TRBJ1-4 gives the full variable domain: KAGVTQTPRYLIKTRGQQVTLSCSPISGHRSVSWYQQTPGQGLQFLFEYFSETQRNKGNFPGRFSGRQFSNSRSEMNVSTLELGDSALYLCASSLVSVPSVNEKLFFGSGTQLSVL.